This T cell receptor (beta chain) derives from a study of OX40 agonist ivuxolimab in advanced cancers. The CDR3 spans 16 residues. With respect to this clone: Its antigen remains unidentified.

Libraries were prepared by immunoSEQ multiplex PCR; TCRdb keeps only in-frame clonotypes and omits some of them. The table lists 45,000 to 70,000 clones, approximately 90% of them singletons. Study-level results: The expanded peripheral T cells' antigen specificity was not determined.

The sequence derives from an adult with an advanced solid tumor such as melanoma, head and neck, liver or kidney cancer. The rearrangement joins TRBV21-1 to TRBJ2-7; the table assigns TRBD1, which was not confirmed against the DNA. TRBV21-1 is flagged as a pseudogene. Material: CD4+ or CD8+ T cells sorted from blood, obtained in a trial of the OX40 agonist ivuxolimab. The CDR3 region is CASRKEAPPQIYEQYF. The DNA of the CDR3 is TGTGCCAGCAGGAAAGAGGCCCCTCCACAGATCTACGAGCAGTACTTC.